This T cell receptor beta chain was sequenced for a study of blood T cells in healthy people across ages. The study's findings and limits: Diversity figures derived from one million T cells were judged to underestimate the true value. Roughly linear age-related decline in beta diversity appeared, significant by age 40. More naive CD4+ cells and higher diversity marked long-lived donors relative to aged donors.

Between the trimmed V and J ends, which lost 5 bases and 5 bases, there was a span of 19 bases. Germline CDR1 is WNHNN and CDR2 is SYGVQD (reference sequence). This CDR3 is built from 15 residues. A second about 6 to 11 cycle PCR used barcoded and J-beta primers. Researchers report that each sample yielded at least 3 million CDR3-containing paired-end reads. TCRdb independently ran MiXCR on the 5' RACE reads; one entry per CDR3 protein. Of over 1,500,000 distinct CDR3 sequences in the sample, 49% were seen once. A word on this clonotype: Antigen specificity is unknown.

Sequenced input: blood. This chain joins TRBV10-1 and TRBJ2-7; D unresolved. The clonotype comes from a woman in her forties in good health. The CDR3 loop reads CASSIAVGGSDEQYF. Here the CDR3 DNA reads TGCGCCAGCAGTATAGCCGTGGGTGGTTCGGACGAGCAGTACTTC.